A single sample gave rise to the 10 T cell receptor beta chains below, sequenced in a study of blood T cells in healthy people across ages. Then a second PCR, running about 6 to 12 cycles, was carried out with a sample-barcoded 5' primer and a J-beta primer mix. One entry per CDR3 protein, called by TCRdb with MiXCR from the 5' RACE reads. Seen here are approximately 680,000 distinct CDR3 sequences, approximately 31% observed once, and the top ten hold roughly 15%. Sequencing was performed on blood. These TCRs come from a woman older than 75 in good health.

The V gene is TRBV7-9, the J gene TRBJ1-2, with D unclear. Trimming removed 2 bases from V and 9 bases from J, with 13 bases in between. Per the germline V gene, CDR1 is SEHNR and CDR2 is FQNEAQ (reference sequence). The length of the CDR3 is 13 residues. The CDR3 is CASSLSSTGSYTF. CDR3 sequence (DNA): TGTGCCAGCAGCTTATCCAGTACGGGGAGCTACACCTTC.

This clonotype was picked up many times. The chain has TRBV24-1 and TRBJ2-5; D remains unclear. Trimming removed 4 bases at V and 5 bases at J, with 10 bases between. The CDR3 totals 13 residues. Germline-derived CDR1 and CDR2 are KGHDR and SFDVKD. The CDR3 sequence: CATSELPSETQYF. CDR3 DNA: TGTGCCACCAGTGAACTGCCCAGTGAGACCCAGTACTTC.

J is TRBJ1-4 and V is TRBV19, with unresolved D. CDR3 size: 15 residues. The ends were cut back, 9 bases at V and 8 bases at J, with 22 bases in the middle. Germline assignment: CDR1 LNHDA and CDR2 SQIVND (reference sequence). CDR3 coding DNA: TGTGCCAGCGTTCAGACGGCGGGTTTAGACGAAAAACTGTTTTTT. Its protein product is CASVQTAGLDEKLFF.

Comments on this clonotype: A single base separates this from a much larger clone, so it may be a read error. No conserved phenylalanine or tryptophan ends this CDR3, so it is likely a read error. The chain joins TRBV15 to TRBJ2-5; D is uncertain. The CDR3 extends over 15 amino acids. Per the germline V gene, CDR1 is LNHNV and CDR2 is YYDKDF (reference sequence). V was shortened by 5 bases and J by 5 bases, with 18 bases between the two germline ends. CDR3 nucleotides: TGTGCCACCAGCCCCCGACGAGGAAGGATCGAGACCCAGTACTGC. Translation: CATSPRRGRIETQYC.

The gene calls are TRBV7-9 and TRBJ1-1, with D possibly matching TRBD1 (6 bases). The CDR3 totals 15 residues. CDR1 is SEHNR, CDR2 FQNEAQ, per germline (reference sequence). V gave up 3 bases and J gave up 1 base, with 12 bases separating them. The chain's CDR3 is CASSFDGTSNTEAFF. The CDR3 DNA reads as TGTGCCAGCAGCTTTGATGGGACATCGAACACTGAAGCTTTCTTT.

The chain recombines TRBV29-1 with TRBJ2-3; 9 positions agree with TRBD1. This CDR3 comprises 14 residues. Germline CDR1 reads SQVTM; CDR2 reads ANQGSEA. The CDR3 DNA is TGCAGTTCAGCCGGGACAGGGAGCACAGATACGCAGTATTTT. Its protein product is CSSAGTGSTDTQYF.

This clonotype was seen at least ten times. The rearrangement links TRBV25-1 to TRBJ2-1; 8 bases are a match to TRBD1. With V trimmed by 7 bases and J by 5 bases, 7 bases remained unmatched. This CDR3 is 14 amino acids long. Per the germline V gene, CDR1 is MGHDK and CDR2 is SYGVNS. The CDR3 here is CASKGQGANNEQFF. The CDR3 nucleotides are TGTGCCAGCAAGGGCCAGGGGGCCAACAATGAGCAGTTCTTC.

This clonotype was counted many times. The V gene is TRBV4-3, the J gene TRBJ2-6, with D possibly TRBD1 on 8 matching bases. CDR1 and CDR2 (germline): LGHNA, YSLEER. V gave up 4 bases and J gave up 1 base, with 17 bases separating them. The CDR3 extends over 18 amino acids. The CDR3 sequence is CASSPRTGRVSGANVLTF. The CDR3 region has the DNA TGCGCCAGCAGCCCAAGGACAGGGAGGGTGTCTGGGGCCAACGTCCTGACTTTC.

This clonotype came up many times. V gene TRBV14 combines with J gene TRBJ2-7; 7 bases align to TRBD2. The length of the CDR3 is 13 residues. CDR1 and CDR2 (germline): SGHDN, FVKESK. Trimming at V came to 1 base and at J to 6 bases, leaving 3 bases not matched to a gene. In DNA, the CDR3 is TGTGCCAGCAGCCAAGGGGAGGGCCTCGAGCAGTACTTC. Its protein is CASSQGEGLEQYF.

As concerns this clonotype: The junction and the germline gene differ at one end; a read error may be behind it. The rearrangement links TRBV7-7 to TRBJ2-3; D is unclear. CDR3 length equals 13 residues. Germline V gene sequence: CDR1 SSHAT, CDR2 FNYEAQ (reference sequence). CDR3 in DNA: TGTGCTAGCAGCTTATCTATCACAGATACGCAGTATTTT. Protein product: CASSLSITDTQYF.